What follows describes a single TCR beta chain. Antigen: not known. This likely stems from a read error, as it lies one base from a far larger clone. Data came from immunoSEQ multiplex PCR; TCRdb stores just in-frame clones and leaves some out. The data contain about 320,000 clones, roughly 84% of them singletons. This specimen comes from a study of shared clonotypes between healthy human individuals. Points from the study as a whole: It was the few donors that limited the genetic and exposure-history diversity represented.

Pooled CD45RO+ cells and CCR7-negative CD45RA+ TemRA cells made up CD8 memory. The germline gives CDR1 SSHAT, CDR2 FNYEAQ (reference sequence). There are 13 residues in the CDR3. Source material: memory CD8+ T cells sorted from blood. Indicated subset: CD45RO+ cells pooled with CCR7-negative TemRA cells. This TCR came from a man in his late teens or twenties in good health. The gene calls are TRBV7-7 and TRBJ2-2; D perhaps matches TRBD2 (5 bases). This CDR3 is CASSFTNTGELSF. The CDR3 coding sequence is TGTGCTAGCAGCTTCACGAACACCGGGGAGCTGTCTTTT.